This T cell receptor (beta chain) was sequenced in a study of blood T cell repertoires in COVID-19. Study details: Sample material is recorded as cDNA or gDNA derived from T cells, B-cell-depleted T cells, or PBMCs.

How the authors handled the data: The assay estimated nucleated cells by amplifying reference gene primers. Using immunoSEQ multiplex PCR, the repertoire was profiled, and TCRdb retains in-frame clones only, with some absent. V and J calls and clone size are copied from that table; D and trimming were computed from the DNA. Altogether approximately 58,000 clones are present, about 81% being singletons, with the ten largest covering about 30%. Trimming cost V 3 bases and J 4 bases, with 7 bases left between them. This CDR3 region has 12 residues. Germline lookup yields CDR1 SGDLS and CDR2 YYNGEE. The source is a man in his fifties or sixties with COVID-19, enrolled during active disease. The material sequenced was peripheral blood. V is TRBV9 and J is TRBJ1-2, with no clear D. CDR3 sequence: CASSAGSYGYTF. CDR3 nucleotide sequence: TGTGCCAGCAGCGCCGGGAGCTATGGCTACACCTTC.